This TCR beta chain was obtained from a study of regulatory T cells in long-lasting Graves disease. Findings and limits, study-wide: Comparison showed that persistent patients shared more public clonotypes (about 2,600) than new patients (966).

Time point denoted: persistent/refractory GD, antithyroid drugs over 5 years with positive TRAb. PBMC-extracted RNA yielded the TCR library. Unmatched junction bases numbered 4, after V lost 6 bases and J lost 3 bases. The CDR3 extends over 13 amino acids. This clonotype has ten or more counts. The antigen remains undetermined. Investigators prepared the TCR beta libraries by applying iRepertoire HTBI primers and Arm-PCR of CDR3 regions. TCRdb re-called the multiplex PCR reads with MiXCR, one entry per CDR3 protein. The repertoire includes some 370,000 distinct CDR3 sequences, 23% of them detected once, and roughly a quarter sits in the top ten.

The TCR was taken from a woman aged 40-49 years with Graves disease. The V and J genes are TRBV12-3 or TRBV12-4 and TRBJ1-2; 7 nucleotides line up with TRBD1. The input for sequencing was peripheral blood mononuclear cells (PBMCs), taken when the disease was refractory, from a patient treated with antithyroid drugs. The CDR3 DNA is TGTGCCAGCAGGGCGACAGGGTACTATGGCTACACCTTC. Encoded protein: CASRATGYYGYTF.